This entry features one T cell receptor (beta chain) sequence. The antigen remains undetermined. The sample belongs to a study of beta chain features in type 1 diabetes. Study-level results: PCR, the amplification step, might favor shorter templates, equally in patients and controls. Sequencing used cDNA, and cells with high TCR expression could therefore be over-represented. At VDJ recombination sites, type 1 diabetes patients had fewer insertions and more deleted nucleotides. The study found moderately but significantly shorter TCRB CDR3s in all four CD4+ subsets of Type 1 diabetes patients.

V gave up 5 bases and J gave up 8 bases, with 18 bases separating them. CDR1 and CDR2 (germline): SNHLY, FYNNEI. This CDR3 is built from 15 residues. Purity (above 95%) was reached by all sorted populations. Investigators reverse transcribed all isolated RNA, so they sequenced expressed TCRB transcripts. Method: immunoSEQ multiplex PCR; TCRdb's copy keeps in-frame clones and lacks some. The sample includes some 660,000 clones, over 11% of them seen just once. The chain joins TRBV2 to TRBJ1-4, with a possible D match to TRBD1 (5 bases). This clonotype was sampled from a man in his late teens or twenties with type 1 diabetes. The sequencing sample was made of naive CD4+ T cells from blood. DNA for the CDR3: TGTGCCAGCAGTCCGACCGGGACGGGAGAAGAAAAACTGTTTTTT. Protein: CASSPTGTGEEKLFF.